The entry below gives a single T cell receptor (beta chain) sequence along with its context. The assay was immunoSEQ multiplex PCR, and TCRdb's table has in-frame clones only and misses some. The sample has about 170,000 clones; under 95% are singletons. The source of the sample is a study of blood T cell repertoires in COVID-19. CDR3 length equals 15 residues. Trimming took 5 bases from V and 0 from J; bases not matched to a gene: 3. The germline V gene encodes CDR1 LNHNV and CDR2 YYDKDF (reference sequence). The V call is TRBV15, the J call TRBJ1-3; 8 bases align to TRBD1. Input material: peripheral blood. The receptor's source is a man aged 18 to 30 with COVID-19, enrolled during active disease. The CDR3 protein is CATSGTGNSGNTIYF. CDR3 coding DNA: TGTGCCACCAGCGGGACAGGTAACTCTGGAAACACCATATATTTT. Complete variable domain (other parts from reference TRBV15 and TRBJ1-3): DAMVIQNPRYQVTQFGKPVTLSCSQTLNHNVMYWYQQKSSQAPKLLFHYYDKDFNNEADTPDNFQSRRPNTSFCFLDIRSPGLGDTAMYLCATSGTGNSGNTIYFGEGSWLTVV.